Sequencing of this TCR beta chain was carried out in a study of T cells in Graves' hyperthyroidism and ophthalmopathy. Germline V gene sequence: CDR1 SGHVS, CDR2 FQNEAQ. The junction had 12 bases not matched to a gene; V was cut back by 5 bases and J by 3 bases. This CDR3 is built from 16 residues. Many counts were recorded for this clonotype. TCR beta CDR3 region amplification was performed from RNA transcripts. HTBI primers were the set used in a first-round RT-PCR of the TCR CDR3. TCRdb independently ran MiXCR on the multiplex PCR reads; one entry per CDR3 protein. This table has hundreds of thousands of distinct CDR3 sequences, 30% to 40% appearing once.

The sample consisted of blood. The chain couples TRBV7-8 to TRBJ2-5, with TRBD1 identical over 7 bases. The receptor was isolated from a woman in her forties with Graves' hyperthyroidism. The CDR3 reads CASSGGRTGYEETQYF. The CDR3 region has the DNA TGTGCCAGCAGCGGCGGAAGGACAGGCTACGAAGAGACCCAGTACTTC.